The clone carrying this T cell receptor beta chain has ten or more counts. Its cognate antigen is unknown. As an off-target read in a library built for alpha chains, this beta chain has a frequency of little significance. The source of the sample is a study of spatial heterogeneity in lung cancer. General study points: Tracking of tumor mutation counts was seen in expanded intratumoral alpha and beta TCR counts.

Time point indicated: sample taken at primary tumor resection. TCRdb analysed the 5' RACE reads with MiXCR anew, one entry per CDR3 protein. In the table there are over 8,500 distinct CDR3 sequences, more than 4.5% of which are singletons. V shed 7 bases and J shed 5 bases, with 11 bases lying between them. CDR1 is MNHEY, CDR2 SVGEGT, per germline. This CDR3 has 12 amino acids. The genes are TRBV6-2 or TRBV6-3 and TRBJ1-2; no clear D gene. This receptor was obtained from a male donor with early-stage non-small cell lung cancer. Sample: lung tumor tissue, taken at surgery. Here the CDR3 DNA reads TGTGCCAGCACCCCTTCGGGTTATGGCTACACCTTC. It encodes CASTPSGYGYTF.